What follows describes a single T cell receptor (beta chain). Cohort assignment relied on participant-reported clinical history. TCRdb keeps only in-frame clones here, not all; method: immunoSEQ multiplex PCR. Among about 190,000 clones listed, around 87% were seen once. CDR1 is MGHRA, CDR2 YSYEKL, per germline. V lost 0 bases and J 8 bases, leaving 13 bases between the germline ends. The CDR3 sequence is 14 residues long. This sample was included in a study of blood T cell repertoires in COVID-19. The source material was PBMCs or T cells enriched from blood (not recorded which). The TCR was taken from a woman aged 40 to 55 in a cohort exposed to, infected with or recovered from COVID-19 (not recorded which). V gene TRBV4-1 combines with J gene TRBJ1-2, with D possibly being TRBD1 (6 bases). The CDR3 reads CASSQERGAEGYTF. The CDR3 DNA sequence: TGCGCCAGCAGCCAAGAGCGGGGGGCAGAGGGCTACACCTTC.